This passage covers 27 T cell receptor beta chains from one sample sequenced in a study of blood T cell repertoires in COVID-19. Libraries were prepared by immunoSEQ multiplex PCR; TCRdb keeps only in-frame clonotypes and omits some of them. The table lists approximately 250,000 clones, 85% of them singletons. The sequenced sample was peripheral blood. These receptors all come from a woman aged 55-69 years with active or convalescent COVID-19.

V and J are TRBV28 and TRBJ2-7; the match to TRBD1 covers 9 bases. The CDR3 extends over 15 amino acids. Germline CDR1 is MDHEN and CDR2 is SYDVKM. V trimming: 2 bases; J trimming: 4 bases; junction bases outside the gene matches: 6. CDR3 loop: CASSLRQGVGYEQYV. CDR3 sequence (DNA): TGTGCCAGCAGTTTACGACAGGGGGTGGGTTACGAGCAGTACGTC.

The rearrangement links TRBV6-1 to TRBJ2-3; TRBD1 aligns across 10 bases. Unmatched junction bases numbered 8, after V lost 3 bases and J lost 2 bases. The CDR3 has 17 amino acids. Germline CDR1 MNHNS, CDR2 SASEGT. The CDR3, as DNA: TGTGCCAGCAGTGAGACAGGGGGCGGCTTTAACACAGATACGCAGTATTTT. Its protein product is CASSETGGGFNTDTQYF.

V gene TRBV9 combines with J gene TRBJ2-7; D gene uncertain. The V end lost 4 bases, the J end lost 0 bases, and 8 bases lay between the germline ends. The CDR3 runs 13 residues. The germline V gene encodes CDR1 SGDLS and CDR2 YYNGEE. Here the CDR3 reads CASSSGISYEQYF. The CDR3, as DNA: TGTGCCAGCAGCTCCGGTATCTCCTACGAGCAGTACTTC. Drawing the rest from reference TRBV9 and TRBJ2-7, the complete variable domain is DSGVTQTPKHLITATGQRVTLRCSPRSGDLSVYWYQQSLDQGLQFLIQYYNGEERAKGNILERFSAQQFPDLHSELNLSSLELGDSALYFCASSSGISYEQYFGPGTRLTVT.

V and J are TRBV6-9 and TRBJ2-2; D is perhaps TRBD1 (6 bases). The germline CDR1 and CDR2 sequences are MNHGY and SVAAGI. CDR3 size: 16 residues. The V end lost 0 bases, the J end lost 5 bases, and 13 bases lay between the germline ends. CDR3 region: CASSYSTGARTGELFF. The CDR3 nucleotides are TGTGCCAGCAGTTATTCGACAGGAGCGAGGACCGGGGAGCTGTTTTTT.

The V call is TRBV10-2, the J call TRBJ2-3; D remains unclear. This CDR3 is built from 16 residues. Germline CDR1 WSHSY, CDR2 SAAADI. V was trimmed by 1 base and J by 0 bases, leaving 11 bases between them. CDR3 nucleotide sequence: TGCGCCAGCAGTGAGTGGCGGCTTCAAAGCACAGATACGCAGTATTTT. This encodes CASSEWRLQSTDTQYF.

The V call is TRBV5-4, the J call TRBJ2-1, with TRBD2 matching 11 bases. Germline assignment: CDR1 SGHNT and CDR2 YYREEE (reference sequence). CDR3 length: 16 amino acids. Trimming cost V 2 bases and J 6 bases; bases outside gene matches: 7. This CDR3 reads CASSFQLAGVRNEQFF. CDR3 in DNA: TGTGCCAGCAGCTTTCAACTAGCGGGAGTGCGCAATGAGCAGTTCTTC.

V and J are TRBV30 and TRBJ2-3; TRBD1 agrees at 7 bases. This CDR3 contains 15 residues. The junction had 12 bases not matched to a gene; V was cut back by 6 bases and J by 3 bases. Germline V gene sequence: CDR1 GTSNPN, CDR2 SVGIG (reference sequence). Written as DNA, the CDR3 is TGTGCCTGCTATGGGCCAGGGGGATTAACAGATACGCAGTATTTT. Residues: CACYGPGGLTDTQYF. The variable domain in full, completed from reference TRBV30 and TRBJ2-3, reads SQTIHQWPATLVQPVGSPLSLECTVEGTSNPNLYWYRQAAGRGLQLLFYSVGIGQISSEVPQNLSASRPQDRQFILSSKKLLLSDSGFYLCACYGPGGLTDTQYFGPGTRLTVL.

In nucleotides, the CDR3 is TGTGCCAGCAGTCCGACAGGGGTTCACTCCTACGAGCAGTACGTC. Translating gives CASSPTGVHSYEQYV. The genes are TRBV28 and TRBJ2-7; 8 bases are a match to TRBD1. Germline V gene lookup returns CDR1 MDHEN and CDR2 SYDVKM. This CDR3 is built from 15 residues. V lost 5 bases, J lost 0 bases, and 6 bases stayed unmatched.

The chain links TRBV5-4 to TRBJ1-2, with D possibly TRBD1 on 5 matching bases. Per germline, CDR1 SGHNT and CDR2 YYREEE (reference sequence). The CDR3 is made up of 14 amino acids. With 0 bases removed from V and 5 bases from J, the gap between germline ends came to 11 bases. CDR3: CASSLEREGYGYTF. CDR3 in DNA: TGTGCCAGCAGCTTGGAAAGGGAGGGGTATGGCTACACCTTC. The full variable domain, with the rest looked up from reference TRBV5-4 and TRBJ1-2, is ETGVTQSPTHLIKTRGQQVTLRCSSQSGHNTVSWYQQALGQGPQFIFQYYREEENGRGNFPPRFSGLQFPNYSSELNVNALELDDSALYLCASSLEREGYGYTFGSGTRLTVV.

The chain couples TRBV6-5 to TRBJ1-6; no reliable D call. The germline V gene encodes CDR1 MNHEY and CDR2 SVGAGI. The V end was cut by 6 bases, the J end by 4 bases, with 10 bases between. CDR3 size: 14 residues. The CDR3, as DNA: TGTGCCAGCAGCAGACCGACTTATAATTCACCCCTCCACTTT. Amino acids: CASSRPTYNSPLHF.

The chain has TRBV12-1 and TRBJ2-7; TRBD2 is taken as the D call from the table, unchecked against the DNA. TRBV12-1 constitutes a pseudogene. This CDR3 comprises 17 residues. DNA of the CDR3: TGTGCCAGCAGCTCCCCTGGAGGGGTCAAAAAAACCTACGAGCAGTACGTC. It yields the protein CASSSPGGVKKTYEQYV.

The chain employs TRBV5-1 and TRBJ1-2; D might be TRBD1 (5 bases). The CDR3 sequence is 14 residues long. The V end was cut by 0 bases, the J end by 4 bases, with 10 bases between. Germline V gives CDR1 SGHRS, CDR2 YFSETQ. The CDR3 DNA sequence: TGCGCCAGCAGCTTGGAACGGAGGGGCTATGGCTACACCTTC. Amino acid sequence: CASSLERRGYGYTF.

V is TRBV9 and J is TRBJ2-7; 9 nucleotides match TRBD2. The CDR3 is 14 amino acids. The ends lost 0 bases at V and 4 bases at J; junction bases unmatched: 2. The V gene's germline CDR1 is SGDLS and CDR2 YYNGEE. The CDR3 DNA follows: TGTGCCAGCAGCGTAGGGCTAGCGGGATACGAGCAGTACTTC. Protein product: CASSVGLAGYEQYF.

The chain carries TRBV29-1 and TRBJ2-1; TRBD2 aligns across 8 bases. V was pared by 6 bases and J by 9 bases, with 13 bases of the junction left unmatched. The CDR3 loop spans 14 amino acids. Germline V gene lookup returns CDR1 SQVTM and CDR2 ANQGSEA. CDR3 sequence: CSVLIWGLEGEQFF. The CDR3 nucleotides read TGCAGCGTCTTGATTTGGGGACTAGAAGGTGAGCAGTTCTTC.

Here the CDR3 reads CASSRDAGQYNSPLHF. CDR3 bases: TGTGCCAGCAGCCGAGATGCAGGACAGTATAATTCACCCCTCCACTTT. The chain uses TRBV11-2 and TRBJ1-6, with D maybe TRBD1 (6 bases). CDR3 length equals 16 residues. CDR1 is SGHAT and CDR2 is FQNNGV in the germline V gene. Trimming left V 5 bases short and J 4 bases short, with 15 bases between.

V and J are TRBV27 and TRBJ1-2, with 8 bases that match TRBD1. V shed 3 bases and J 8 bases; nucleotides not matched to a gene: 11. CDR3 size: 15 residues. Per the germline V gene, CDR1 is MNHEY and CDR2 is SMNVEV (reference sequence). The CDR3 DNA is TGTGCCAGCAGTTTCGGACAGGGTTTATTGGACGGCTACACCTTC. It yields the protein CASSFGQGLLDGYTF.

This sequence joins TRBV28 and TRBJ2-5, with 13 bases lining up with TRBD2. The V segment lost 2 bases and the J segment 2 bases; nucleotides outside the gene matches: 5. Germline V gene data show CDR1 as MDHEN and CDR2 as SYDVKM. The CDR3 runs to 17 residues. CDR3 in DNA: TGTGCCAGCAGTTTAGGGACTAGCGGGGCCCGACAAGAGACCCAGTACTTC. Its protein product is CASSLGTSGARQETQYF.

This chain uses TRBV28 with TRBJ1-5; D may be TRBD1 (6 bases). Per the germline V gene, CDR1 is MDHEN and CDR2 is SYDVKM. The CDR3 extends over 16 amino acids. Trimming pared 4 bases from V and 0 bases from J, leaving 13 bases between. This CDR3 reads CASSSPQGNSNQPQHF. The CDR3 nucleotides read TGTGCCAGCAGTTCCCCCCAGGGGAATAGCAATCAGCCCCAGCATTTT.

This clone came up once. The gene calls are TRBV19 and TRBJ1-2, with 9 bases fitting TRBD1. The CDR3 is made up of 15 amino acids. The ends lost 3 bases at V and 4 bases at J; junction bases unmatched: 6. CDR1 is LNHDA, CDR2 SQIVND, per germline (reference sequence). The chain's CDR3 is CASSMDRGNLYGYTF. CDR3 in DNA: TGTGCCAGTAGTATGGACAGGGGAAATCTCTATGGCTACACCTTC.

The chain links TRBV2 to TRBJ2-2; D might be TRBD1 (6 bases). The CDR3 consists of 16 residues. Deletions cut 0 bases from V and 5 bases from J, with 13 bases between. CDR1 and CDR2 (germline): SNHLY, FYNNEI. The CDR3 bases are TGTGCCAGCAGTGAAGCAAGGGGACAAGGGACCGGGGAGCTGTTTTTT. It translates to CASSEARGQGTGELFF.

The chain couples TRBV5-1 to TRBJ2-3; TRBD1 matches at 10 bases. Germline values: CDR1 SGHRS, CDR2 YFSETQ. J lost 6 bases, V lost 3 bases, and 7 bases had no gene match. The CDR3 has 15 amino acids. The CDR3 region has the DNA TGCGCCAGCAGCTGGGATAGGACAGGGGGGGATACGCAGTATTTT. Translation gives CASSWDRTGGDTQYF.

The sample holds one count of this clone. V usage is TRBV5-4 and J usage is TRBJ1-4, with TRBD1 matching 8 bases. V shed 0 bases, J shed 6 bases, and the junction held 4 bases outside the gene matches. CDR1 is SGHNT and CDR2 is YYREEE in the germline V gene (reference sequence). The CDR3 loop spans 15 amino acids. The CDR3 sequence: CASSLGPGGDEKLFF. In nucleotides, the CDR3 is TGTGCCAGCAGCTTGGGGCCAGGGGGCGATGAAAAACTGTTTTTT.

This CDR3 is CASSSRLAGTNTGELFF. CDR3 coding DNA: TGTGCCAGCTCATCCCGACTAGCGGGTACAAACACCGGGGAGCTGTTTTTT. The V and J genes are TRBV18 and TRBJ2-2; 10 nucleotides agree with TRBD2. The junction had 8 bases not matched to a gene; V was cut back by 5 bases and J by 2 bases. CDR1 KGHSH and CDR2 LQKENI come from the germline V gene. The CDR3 consists of 17 residues.

The chain has TRBV19 and TRBJ2-5; D is unresolved. The CDR3 spans 14 residues. Trimming cost V 4 bases and J 1 base, with 10 bases left between them. Germline V gene data show CDR1 as LNHDA and CDR2 as SQIVND (reference sequence). The CDR3: CASSTSVSQETQYF. The CDR3 nucleotides read TGTGCCAGTAGTACCTCGGTTTCCCAAGAGACCCAGTACTTC.

The chain recombines TRBV27 with TRBJ1-1; no definite D call. Trimming took 2 bases from V and 2 from J, leaving 21 bases between them. CDR1 and CDR2 (germline): MNHEY, SMNVEV (reference sequence). This CDR3 contains 18 residues. CDR3 sequence reads: CASSLTAALIRPNTEAFF. CDR3 nucleotides: TGTGCCAGCAGTTTAACGGCAGCGCTCATACGCCCCAACACTGAAGCTTTCTTT.

The chain uses TRBV10-3 and TRBJ2-1; maybe TRBD2 (7 bases). Germline CDR1 and CDR2: ENHRY and SYGVKD. V gave up 4 bases and J gave up 8 bases, with 15 bases separating them. The length of the CDR3 is 14 residues. In nucleotides, the CDR3 is TGTGCCATCAGTGGGGGGGGCCCTCAATATGAGCAGTTCTTC. Translating it yields CAISGGGPQYEQFF.

The rearrangement uses TRBV5-1 and TRBJ1-2; D ambiguous. CDR3 length: 13 amino acids. The germline V gene encodes CDR1 SGHRS and CDR2 YFSETQ. Trimming shortened V by 2 bases and J by 0 bases, and 5 bases separated the two germline ends. The CDR3 sequence is CASSLWPNYGYTF. CDR3 sequence (DNA): TGCGCCAGCAGCTTATGGCCTAACTATGGCTACACCTTC.